Each of the 17 T cell receptor beta chains below was sequenced from the same sample in a study of post-analysis software for immune sequencing data. Carried by the TCR beta cDNA libraries were unique molecular identifiers. TCRdb re-derived calls from the PCR reads in MiXCR, one entry per CDR3 protein. Found here are 380,000 or so distinct CDR3 sequences, roughly 36% of them singletons; the top ten hold around 15%. General observations from the study: Roughly five TRBV segments were significantly more frequent in patients than in controls. TRBV5-6, TRBV5-1 and TRBV20-1 were among these segments.

For these TCRs, the target antigens are not known. The sample taken for sequencing was blood. The origin of the receptors is a girl between 10 and 17 years old with multiple sclerosis.

This clonotype came up a few times. V usage is TRBV10-3 and J usage is TRBJ2-3; TRBD1 aligns across 7 bases. J was trimmed by 2 bases and V by 4 bases; bases with no gene match: 3. Germline V gene data show CDR1 as ENHRY and CDR2 as SYGVKD. The CDR3 totals 14 residues. The CDR3 DNA is TGTGCCATCAGTGCGGGACAGATCACAGATACGCAGTATTTT. Translated, it gives CAISAGQITDTQYF.

This chain uses TRBV5-1 with TRBJ1-4; D gene unclear. The V gene lost 4 bases and the J gene lost 3 bases, with 10 bases spanning the gap. The CDR3 covers 14 residues. The V gene's germline CDR1 is SGHRS and CDR2 YFSETQ. Here the CDR3 reads CASSQDRANEKLFF. CDR3 DNA: TGCGCCAGCAGCCAGGACCGGGCTAATGAAAAACTGTTTTTT. The full variable domain, completed using reference TRBV5-1 and TRBJ1-4, is KAGVTQTPRYLIKTRGQQVTLSCSPISGHRSVSWYQQTPGQGLQFLFEYFSETQRNKGNFPGRFSGRQFSNSRSEMNVSTLELGDSALYLCASSQDRANEKLFFGSGTQLSVL.

The DNA for the CDR3 is TGCGCCAGCAGCCCCCTGGGGAGGGGCGAAGCTTTCTTT. Protein product: CASSPLGRGEAFF. This chain uses TRBV5-1 with TRBJ1-1; D is possibly TRBD1 (5 bases). Trimming cost V 4 bases and J 8 bases, with 15 bases left between them. Per the germline V gene, CDR1 is SGHRS and CDR2 is YFSETQ. This CDR3 is built from 13 residues.

This clonotype was picked up a small number of times. The V call is TRBV24-1, the J call TRBJ1-5, with D uncertain. Germline CDR1 is KGHDR and CDR2 is SFDVKD. The ends were cut back, 4 bases at V and 6 bases at J, with 12 bases in the middle. CDR3 length: 14 residues. The CDR3 DNA follows: TGTGCCACCAGTGACTACACAAACGGTCAGCCCCAGCATTTT. Amino acids: CATSDYTNGQPQHF.

Remarks on this clonotype: A read error may produce the germline difference seen at one junction end. CDR3: CASSPRNGDSSEYGYIF. DNA of the CDR3: TGTGCCAGCAGCCCCAGAAATGGGGACTCCTCGGAGTATGGCTACATCTTC. This rearrangement joins TRBV14 to TRBJ1-2, with TRBD1 as a possible D gene (5 bases). Germline-derived CDR1 and CDR2 are SGHDN and FVKESK. There are 17 residues in the CDR3. The complete variable domain, with remaining parts taken from reference TRBV14 and TRBJ1-2, reads EAGVTQFPSHSVIEKGQTVTLRCDPISGHDNLYWYRRVMGKEIKFLLHFVKESKQDESGMPNNRFLAERTGGTYSTLKVQPAELEDSGVYFCASSPRNGDSSEYGYIFGSGTRLTVV.

The chain has TRBV15 and TRBJ1-5; no reliable D call. The CDR3 loop spans 15 amino acids. V was trimmed by 1 base and J by 0 bases, leaving 7 bases between them. CDR1 LNHNV and CDR2 YYDKDF come from the germline V gene (reference sequence). CDR3 nucleotides: TGTGCCACCAGCAGAGGAGGGAATAGCAATCAGCCCCAGCATTTT. It is translated as CATSRGGNSNQPQHF.

This clonotype has at least ten counts. The V call is TRBV20-1, the J call TRBJ1-5; D is undetermined. CDR3 size: 14 residues. V lost 3 bases and J lost 6, with 15 bases in between. Germline CDR1 and CDR2: DFQATT and SNEGSKA (reference sequence). In nucleotides, the CDR3 is TGCAGTGCTAGGATACGAGGAGGGCGTCAGCCCCAGCATTTT. Translated: CSARIRGGRQPQHF.

In this sample, this clonotype turned up a few times. The chain links TRBV10-3 to TRBJ1-1; 8 bases match TRBD1. Germline CDR1 reads ENHRY; CDR2 reads SYGVKD. There are 14 residues in the CDR3. V gave up 8 bases and J gave up 3 bases; unmatched junction bases: 8. CDR3 residues: CAIADRAGDTEAFF. For the CDR3, the DNA is TGTGCCATCGCGGACAGGGCGGGTGACACTGAAGCTTTCTTT.

This clonotype was detected only once. One end of the junction is discordant with germline, which a read error may explain. This sequence joins TRBV20-1 and TRBJ2-1, with 10 nucleotides matching TRBD2. Germline V gives CDR1 DFQATT, CDR2 SNEGSKA (reference sequence). CDR3 length equals 14 residues. This chain's CDR3 is CSARTSGHYSEQFF. In nucleotides, the CDR3 is TGCAGTGCGCGGACTAGCGGACACTACAGTGAGCAGTTCTTC.

The chain uses TRBV15 and TRBJ2-7; 8 nucleotides match TRBD2. V dropped 3 bases and J dropped 1; count of bases not matched to a gene: 5. This CDR3 region has 15 residues. Germline lookup yields CDR1 LNHNV and CDR2 YYDKDF (reference sequence). CDR3: CATSRGSGTSYEQYF. CDR3 nucleotides: TGTGCCACCAGCAGGGGTAGCGGGACTTCCTACGAGCAGTACTTC.

The J gene is TRBJ2-7, the V gene TRBV6-5; D is possibly TRBD1 or TRBD2 (6 bases each). V was trimmed by 0 bases and J by 5 bases, leaving 14 bases between them. The CDR3 has 15 amino acids. In germline, CDR1 is MNHEY, CDR2 SVGAGI. The CDR3 DNA follows: TGTGCCAGCAGTTACTCAAGCCGGGGGCTCGACGAGCAGTACTTC. It encodes CASSYSSRGLDEQYF.

A few counts support this clonotype. CDR3 DNA sequence: TGCAGTGCCTATATGGCTAGCGGGGGCCTCCAAGAGACCCAGTACTTC. It is translated as CSAYMASGGLQETQYF. V is TRBV20-1 and J is TRBJ2-5, with 10 bases aligning to TRBD2. Trimming cost V 6 bases and J 1 base; bases outside gene matches: 11. Germline CDR1 DFQATT, CDR2 SNEGSKA (reference sequence). The CDR3 sequence is 16 residues long.

This chain's CDR3 is CASSLTLSYEQYF. The DNA for the CDR3 is TGTGCCAGCAGCCTCACACTGTCCTACGAGCAGTACTTC. The gene calls are TRBV12-3 or TRBV12-4 and TRBJ2-7; D not certain. The length of the CDR3 is 13 residues. The ends were cut back, 6 bases at V and 1 base at J, with 10 bases in the middle.

The chain has TRBV20-1 and TRBJ2-1; 10 nucleotides line up with TRBD1. The CDR3 consists of 13 residues. CDR1 DFQATT and CDR2 SNEGSKA come from the germline V gene (reference sequence). V trimming: 6 bases; J trimming: 9 bases; junction bases outside the gene matches: 8. The CDR3 here is CSALTGGRGEQFF. The CDR3 DNA sequence: TGCAGTGCCCTGACAGGGGGCCGGGGTGAGCAGTTCTTC.

This chain joins TRBV13 and TRBJ2-7; D possibly corresponds to TRBD1 (5 bases). This CDR3 spans 15 amino acids. With 0 bases removed from V and 4 bases from J, the gap between germline ends came to 13 bases. Looked up from germline, CDR1 is PRHDT and CDR2 is FYEKMQ (reference sequence). The CDR3 nucleotides are TGTGCCAGCAGCTTAGGTCAGGCAGGGTGGTACGAGCAGTACTTC. This gives the protein CASSLGQAGWYEQYF. Drawing the rest from reference TRBV13 and TRBJ2-7, the complete variable domain is AAGVIQSPRHLIKEKRETATLKCYPIPRHDTVYWYQQGPGQDPQFLISFYEKMQSDKGSIPDRFSAQQFSDYHSELNMSSLELGDSALYFCASSLGQAGWYEQYFGPGTRLTVT.

The gene calls are TRBV12-3 or TRBV12-4 and TRBJ2-3; a possible D gene is TRBD1 (5 bases). Trimming left V 4 bases short and J 0 bases short, with 11 bases between. The CDR3 consists of 15 residues. The CDR3 coding sequence is TGTGCCAGCAGTTCGCCGCGACAGAGCACAGATACGCAGTATTTT. This translates into CASSSPRQSTDTQYF.

This rearrangement joins TRBV3-1 to TRBJ2-5, with D maybe TRBD2 (6 bases). This CDR3 has 14 amino acids. The germline V gene encodes CDR1 LGHDT and CDR2 YNNKEL (reference sequence). V dropped 2 bases and J dropped 2 bases, with 9 bases sitting between them. The CDR3 DNA reads as TGTGCCAGCAGCCAAATAGCGGAGCAAGAGACCCAGTACTTC. Residues: CASSQIAEQETQYF.